The source of this TCR beta chain is a study of T cell changes during pregnancy in multiple sclerosis. Produced via immunoSEQ multiplex PCR; TCRdb's table is partial and in-frame only. The sample shows about 42,000 clones, more than 90% of them seen only once. The germline V gene has CDR1 SEHNR and CDR2 FQNEAQ (reference sequence). The germline V and J ends were trimmed by 1 base and 4 bases, with 10 bases remaining between them. The CDR3 has 15 residues. V and J are TRBV7-9 and TRBJ2-2; D is undetermined. This material consisted of CD4+ T cells from peripheral blood mononuclear cells, taken after pregnancy. The receptor was derived from a female donor in good health, enrolled as a control in a pregnancy study. CDR3 bases: TGTGCCAGCAGCTTAGATTCACCGAGCACCGGGGAGCTGTTTTTT. The encoded protein is CASSLDSPSTGELFF.